This T cell receptor (beta chain) was captured in a study of T-cell reconstitution after alpha-beta-depleted transplantation in children. The TCRbeta library was prepared with unique molecular identifiers. Via MiXCR, TCRdb re-called the PCR reads, giving one row per CDR3 protein. Among hundreds of thousands of distinct CDR3 sequences listed, around 11% were seen once. With 1 base removed from V and 7 bases from J, the gap between germline ends came to 17 bases. The V gene's germline CDR1 is SGHTA and CDR2 FQGTGA. CDR3 size: 16 residues. The chain couples TRBV7-3 to TRBJ2-1, with D possibly being TRBD1 or TRBD2 (5 bases each). The sequence was obtained from a human donor who donated a stem cell graft to a child with acute lymphoblastic leukemia. Sample: PBMCs from the stem cell graft donor, taken from the stem cell graft. CDR3 DNA sequence: TGTGCCAGCAGCTTAAGTGGGACCCGCCTGGGGAATGAGCAGTTCTTC. Translating gives CASSLSGTRLGNEQFF.